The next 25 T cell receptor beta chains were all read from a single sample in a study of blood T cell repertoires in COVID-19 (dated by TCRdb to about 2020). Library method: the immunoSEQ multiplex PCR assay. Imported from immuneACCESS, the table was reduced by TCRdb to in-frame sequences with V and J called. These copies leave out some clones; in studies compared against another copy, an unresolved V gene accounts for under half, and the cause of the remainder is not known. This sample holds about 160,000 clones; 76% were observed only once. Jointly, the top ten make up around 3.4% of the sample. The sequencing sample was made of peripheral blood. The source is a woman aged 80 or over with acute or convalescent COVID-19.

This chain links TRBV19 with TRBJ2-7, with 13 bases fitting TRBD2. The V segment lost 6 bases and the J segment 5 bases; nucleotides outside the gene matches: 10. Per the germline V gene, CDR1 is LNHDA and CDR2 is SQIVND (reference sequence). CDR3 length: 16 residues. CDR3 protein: CASRRTSGSRGHEQYF. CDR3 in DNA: TGTGCCAGTAGACGGACTAGCGGGAGTAGGGGCCACGAGCAGTACTTC.

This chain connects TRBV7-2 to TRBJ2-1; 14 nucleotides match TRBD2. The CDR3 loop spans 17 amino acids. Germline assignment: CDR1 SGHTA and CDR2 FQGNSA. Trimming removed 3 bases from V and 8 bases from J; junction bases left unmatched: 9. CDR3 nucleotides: TGTGCCAGCAGCTTGAGACTAGCGGGGGGGCCGTTAGATGAGCAGTTCTTC. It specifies CASSLRLAGGPLDEQFF.

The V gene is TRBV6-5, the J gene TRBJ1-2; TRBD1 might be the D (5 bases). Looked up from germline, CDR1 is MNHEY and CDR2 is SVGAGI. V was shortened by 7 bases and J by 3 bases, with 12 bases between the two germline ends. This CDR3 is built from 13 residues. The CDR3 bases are TGTGCCAGCAAAATCGACAGAGACTATGGCTACACCTTC. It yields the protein CASKIDRDYGYTF.

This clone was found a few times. This chain's CDR3 is CASEVGSGNTIYF. CDR3 coding DNA: TGTGCCAGCGAGGTTGGGTCTGGAAACACCATATATTTT. J is TRBJ1-3 and V is TRBV12-3 or TRBV12-4; no clear D. This CDR3 is built from 13 residues. V gave up 8 bases and J gave up 1 base, with 9 bases separating them.

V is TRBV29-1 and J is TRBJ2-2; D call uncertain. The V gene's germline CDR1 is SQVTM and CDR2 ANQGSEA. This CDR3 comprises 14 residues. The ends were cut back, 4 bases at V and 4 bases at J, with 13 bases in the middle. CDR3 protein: CSVARSASTGELFF. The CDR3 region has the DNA TGCAGCGTTGCCCGATCCGCCAGCACCGGGGAGCTGTTTTTT.

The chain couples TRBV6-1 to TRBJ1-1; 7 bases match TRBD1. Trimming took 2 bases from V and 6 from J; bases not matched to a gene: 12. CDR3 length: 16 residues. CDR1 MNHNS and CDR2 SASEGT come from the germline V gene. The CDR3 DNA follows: TGTGCCAGCAGTGAATTGAGGGGACAGAGGCCCCCTGAAGCTTTCTTT. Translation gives CASSELRGQRPPEAFF.

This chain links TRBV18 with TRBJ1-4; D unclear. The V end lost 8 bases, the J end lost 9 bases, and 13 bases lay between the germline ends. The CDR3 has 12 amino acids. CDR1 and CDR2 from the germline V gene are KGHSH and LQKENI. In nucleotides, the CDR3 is TGTGCCAGCGCCCCTCTAGAGCAAAAACTGTTTTTT. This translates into CASAPLEQKLFF.

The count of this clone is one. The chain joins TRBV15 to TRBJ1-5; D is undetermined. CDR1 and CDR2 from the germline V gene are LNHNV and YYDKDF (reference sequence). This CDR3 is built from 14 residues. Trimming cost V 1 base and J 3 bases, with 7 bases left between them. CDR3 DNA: TGTGCCACCAGCAGAGTGAGGAACAATCAGCCCCAGCATTTT. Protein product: CATSRVRNNQPQHF.

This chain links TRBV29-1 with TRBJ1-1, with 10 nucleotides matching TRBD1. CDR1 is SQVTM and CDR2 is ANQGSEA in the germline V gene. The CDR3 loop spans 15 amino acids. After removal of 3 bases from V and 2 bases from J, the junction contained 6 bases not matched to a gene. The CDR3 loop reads CSVDGDRGYNTEAFF. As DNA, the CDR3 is TGCAGCGTTGATGGGGACAGGGGTTACAACACTGAAGCTTTCTTT. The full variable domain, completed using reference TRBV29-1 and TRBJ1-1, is SAVISQKPSRDICQRGTSLTIQCQVDSQVTMMFWYRQQPGQSLTLIATANQGSEATYESGFVIDKFPISRPNLTFSTLTVSNMSPEDSSIYLCSVDGDRGYNTEAFFGQGTRLTVV.

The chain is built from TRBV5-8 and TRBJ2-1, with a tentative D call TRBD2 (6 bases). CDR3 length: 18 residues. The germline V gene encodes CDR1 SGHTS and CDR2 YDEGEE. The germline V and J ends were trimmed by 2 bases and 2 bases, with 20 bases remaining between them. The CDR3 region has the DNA TGTGCCAGCAGCTTAGTCCAAGGGGCGGGGAGTACCTACAATGAGCAGTTCTTC. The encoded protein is CASSLVQGAGSTYNEQFF.

The CDR3 sequence is CASSVRKNTEAFF. DNA of the CDR3: TGTGCCAGCAGCGTCAGAAAGAACACTGAAGCTTTCTTT. This chain uses TRBV11-3 with TRBJ1-1; D is ambiguous. Germline lookup yields CDR1 SGHNT and CDR2 YENEEA. CDR3 size: 13 residues. The ends were cut back, 5 bases at V and 1 base at J, with 8 bases in the middle. The variable domain in full, completed from reference TRBV11-3 and TRBJ1-1, reads EAGVVQSPRYKIIEKKQPVAFWCNPISGHNTLYWYLQNLGQGPELLIRYENEEAVDDSQLPKDRFSAERLKGVDSTLKIQPAELGDSAVYLCASSVRKNTEAFFGQGTRLTVV.

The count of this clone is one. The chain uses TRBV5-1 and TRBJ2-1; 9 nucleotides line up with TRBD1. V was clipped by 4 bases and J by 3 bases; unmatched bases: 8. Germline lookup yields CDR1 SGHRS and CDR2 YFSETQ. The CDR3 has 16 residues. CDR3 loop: CASSATRQGVYNEQFF. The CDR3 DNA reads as TGCGCCAGCAGCGCGACCAGACAGGGGGTCTACAATGAGCAGTTCTTC. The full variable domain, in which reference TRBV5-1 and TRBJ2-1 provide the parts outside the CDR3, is KAGVTQTPRYLIKTRGQQVTLSCSPISGHRSVSWYQQTPGQGLQFLFEYFSETQRNKGNFPGRFSGRQFSNSRSEMNVSTLELGDSALYLCASSATRQGVYNEQFFGPGTRLTVL.

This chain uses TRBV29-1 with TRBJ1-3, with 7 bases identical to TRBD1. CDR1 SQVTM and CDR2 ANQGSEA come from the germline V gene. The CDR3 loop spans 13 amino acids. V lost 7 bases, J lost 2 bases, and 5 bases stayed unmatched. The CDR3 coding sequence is TGCAGCGCCTCAGGGGGGACTGGAAACACCATATATTTT. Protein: CSASGGTGNTIYF. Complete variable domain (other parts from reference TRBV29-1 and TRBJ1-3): SAVISQKPSRDICQRGTSLTIQCQVDSQVTMMFWYRQQPGQSLTLIATANQGSEATYESGFVIDKFPISRPNLTFSTLTVSNMSPEDSSIYLCSASGGTGNTIYFGEGSWLTVV.

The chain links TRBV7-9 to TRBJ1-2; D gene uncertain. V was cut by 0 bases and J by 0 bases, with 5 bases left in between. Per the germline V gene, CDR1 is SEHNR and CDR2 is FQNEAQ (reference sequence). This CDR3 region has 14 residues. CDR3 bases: TGTGCCAGCAGCTTAGCGGCAGCTAACTATGGCTACACCTTC. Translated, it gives CASSLAAANYGYTF.

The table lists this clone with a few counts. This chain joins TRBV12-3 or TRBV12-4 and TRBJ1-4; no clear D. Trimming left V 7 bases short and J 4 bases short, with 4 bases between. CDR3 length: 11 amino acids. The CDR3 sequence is CASTLNEKLFF. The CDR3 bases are TGTGCCAGCACCCTTAATGAAAAACTGTTTTTT.

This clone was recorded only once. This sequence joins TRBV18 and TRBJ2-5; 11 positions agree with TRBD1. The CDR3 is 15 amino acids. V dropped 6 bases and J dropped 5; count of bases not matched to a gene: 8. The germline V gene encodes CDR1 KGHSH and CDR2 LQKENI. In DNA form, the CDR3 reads TGTGCCAGCTCCCCTGGACAGGGGGCTTGGGAGACCCAGTACTTC. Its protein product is CASSPGQGAWETQYF.

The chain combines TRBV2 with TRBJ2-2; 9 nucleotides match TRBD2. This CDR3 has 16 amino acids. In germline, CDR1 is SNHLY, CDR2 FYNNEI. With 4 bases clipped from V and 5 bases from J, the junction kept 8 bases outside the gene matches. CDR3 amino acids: CASSGGAGGGTGELFF. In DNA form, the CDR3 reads TGTGCCAGCAGTGGGGGAGCGGGAGGAGGGACCGGGGAGCTGTTTTTT.

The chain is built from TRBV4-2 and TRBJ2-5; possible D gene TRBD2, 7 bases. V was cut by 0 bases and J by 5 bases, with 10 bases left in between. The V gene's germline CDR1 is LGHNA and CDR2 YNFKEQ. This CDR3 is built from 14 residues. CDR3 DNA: TGTGCCAGCAGCCAAGATAGGGGGGGTGAGACCCAGTACTTC. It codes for CASSQDRGGETQYF.

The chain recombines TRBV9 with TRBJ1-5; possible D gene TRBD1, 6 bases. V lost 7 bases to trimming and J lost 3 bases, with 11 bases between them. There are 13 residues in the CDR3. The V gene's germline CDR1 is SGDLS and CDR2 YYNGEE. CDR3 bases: TGTGCCAGCCAGCGGGACACCAATCAGCCCCAGCATTTT. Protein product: CASQRDTNQPQHF.

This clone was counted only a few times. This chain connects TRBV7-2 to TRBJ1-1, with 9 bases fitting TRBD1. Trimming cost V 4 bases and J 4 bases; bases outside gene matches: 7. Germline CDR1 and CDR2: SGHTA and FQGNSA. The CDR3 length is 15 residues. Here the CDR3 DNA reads TGTGCCAGCAGCTCGGGGACAGGGTGGATCACTGAAGCTTTCTTT. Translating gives CASSSGTGWITEAFF. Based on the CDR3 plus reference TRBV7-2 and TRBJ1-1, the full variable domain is GAGVSQSPSNKVTEKGKDVELRCDPISGHTALYWYRQSLGQGLEFLIYFQGNSAPDKSGLPSDRFSAERTGGSVSTLTIQRTQQEDSAVYLCASSSGTGWITEAFFGQGTRLTVV.

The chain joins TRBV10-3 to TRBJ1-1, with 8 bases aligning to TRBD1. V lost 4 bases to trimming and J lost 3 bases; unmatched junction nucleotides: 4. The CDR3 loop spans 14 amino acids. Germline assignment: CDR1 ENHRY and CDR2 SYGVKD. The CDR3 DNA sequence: TGTGCCATCAGTGTTCAGGGGGCCGACACTGAAGCTTTCTTT. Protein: CAISVQGADTEAFF.

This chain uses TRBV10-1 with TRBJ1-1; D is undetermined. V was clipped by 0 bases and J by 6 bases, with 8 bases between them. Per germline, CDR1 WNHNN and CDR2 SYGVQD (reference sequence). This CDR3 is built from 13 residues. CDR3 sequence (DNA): TGCGCCAGCAGTGAGTCAGGACTCTCTGAAGCTTTCTTT. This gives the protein CASSESGLSEAFF.

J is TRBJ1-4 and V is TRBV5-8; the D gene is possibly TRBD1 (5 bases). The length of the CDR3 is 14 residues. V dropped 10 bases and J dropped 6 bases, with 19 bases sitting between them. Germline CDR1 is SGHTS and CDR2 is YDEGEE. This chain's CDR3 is CAAGGGETYEKLFF. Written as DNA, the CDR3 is TGTGCCGCAGGCGGGGGGGAAACATATGAAAAACTGTTTTTT. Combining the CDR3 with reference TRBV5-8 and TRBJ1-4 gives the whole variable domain EAGVTQSPTHLIKTRGQQATLRCSPISGHTSVYWYQQALGLGLQFLLWYDEGEERNRGNFPPRFSGRQFPNYSSELNVNALELEDSALYLCAAGGGETYEKLFFGSGTQLSVL.

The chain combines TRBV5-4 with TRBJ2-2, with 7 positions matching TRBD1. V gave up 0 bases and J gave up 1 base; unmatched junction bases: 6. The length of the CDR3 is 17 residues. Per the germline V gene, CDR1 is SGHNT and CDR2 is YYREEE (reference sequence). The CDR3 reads CASSLEMDRLNTGELFF. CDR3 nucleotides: TGTGCCAGCAGCTTGGAGATGGACAGGTTGAACACCGGGGAGCTGTTTTTT.

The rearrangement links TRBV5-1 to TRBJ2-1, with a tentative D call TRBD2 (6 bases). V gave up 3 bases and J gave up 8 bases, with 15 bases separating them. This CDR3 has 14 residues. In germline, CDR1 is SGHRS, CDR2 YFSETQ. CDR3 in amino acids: CASSSEPGRYEQFF. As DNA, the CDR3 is TGCGCCAGCAGCTCCGAGCCGGGGAGGTATGAGCAGTTCTTC.